Following are 25 T cell receptor beta chains from one sample sequenced in a study of a mutant IDH1 vaccine in newly diagnosed glioma. The repertoire was sequenced with immunoSEQ multiplex PCR; TCRdb's copy has only in-frame clones and lacks some. The sample includes roughly 40,000 clones, around 85% seen only once; the top ten take roughly 1.8%. For these TCRs, the target antigens are not known. As for time point: week 5, during vaccination. With topical imiquimod, each dose of the vaccine consisted of 300 ug of mutant IDH1 20-mer peptide. Sequences were derived from PBMCs, sampled from a glioma patient whose treatment included an IDH1 peptide vaccine. These receptors were collected from a middle-aged man with glioma.

This chain uses TRBV5-1 with TRBJ2-5; D is possibly TRBD1 (6 bases). The CDR3 length is 14 residues. V was trimmed by 4 bases and J by 5 bases, leaving 15 bases between them. Germline V lookup: CDR1 SGHRS, CDR2 YFSETQ. The DNA for the CDR3 is TGCGCCAGCAGCATACAGGGAGTCGACGAGACCCAGTACTTC. Protein: CASSIQGVDETQYF.

This chain links TRBV5-6 with TRBJ2-7; D may be TRBD2 (5 bases). Between the trimmed V and J ends, which lost 2 bases and 7 bases, there was a span of 7 bases. CDR1 is SGHDT, CDR2 YYEEEE, per germline. CDR3 length equals 11 residues. In nucleotides, the CDR3 is TGTGCCAGCAGCTTATCGGGGGAGCAGTACTTC. This translates into CASSLSGEQYF.

This chain links TRBV5-6 with TRBJ1-5; unclear D gene. The CDR3 loop spans 13 amino acids. CDR1 is SGHDT, CDR2 YYEEEE, per germline. The ends were cut back, 4 bases at V and 5 bases at J, with 10 bases in the middle. The CDR3 DNA follows: TGTGCCAGCAGCCTAAGACCACATCAGCCCCAGCATTTT. Amino acid sequence: CASSLRPHQPQHF.

Only a few counts were recorded for this clone. V and J are TRBV29-1 and TRBJ2-7, with TRBD2 identical over 7 bases. CDR1 SQVTM and CDR2 ANQGSEA come from the germline V gene. V lost 4 bases to trimming and J lost 0 bases; unmatched junction nucleotides: 6. The CDR3 is 14 amino acids. The CDR3 here is CSVGGGGSSYEQYF. In nucleotides, the CDR3 is TGCAGCGTTGGGGGCGGCGGGAGCTCCTACGAGCAGTACTTC.

The CDR3 DNA is TGTGCCAGCAGCAAACTAGGGGGAGGCACCGGGGAGCTGTTTTTT. Translating gives CASSKLGGGTGELFF. The chain links TRBV7-9 to TRBJ2-2; either TRBD1 or TRBD2 may fit D (6 bases each). V lost 5 bases to trimming and J lost 4 bases, with 14 bases between them. CDR1 is SEHNR, CDR2 FQNEAQ, per germline (reference sequence). The CDR3 consists of 15 residues.

With respect to this clone: Sequence at one end of the junction differs from germline and may be a read error. The J gene is TRBJ2-1, the V gene TRBV25-1; tentatively, D is TRBD2 (5 bases). Germline V gene data show CDR1 as MGHDK and CDR2 as SYGVNS. This CDR3 contains 15 residues. CDR3 sequence reads: CASTEGSGSYNEQFF. The CDR3 DNA reads TGTGCCAGCACTGAAGGAAGCGGTTCCTACAATGAGCAGTTCTTC.

The V call is TRBV14, the J call TRBJ2-5; D unresolved. The CDR3 sequence is 15 residues long. From germline, CDR1 is SGHDN and CDR2 FVKESK. Between the trimmed V and J ends, which lost 1 base and 1 base, there was a span of 10 bases. The DNA of the CDR3 is TGTGCCAGCAGCCAAGTGGGTCCGGGCCAAGAGACCCAGTACTTC. This translates into CASSQVGPGQETQYF.

CDR3 sequence reads: CASSLEGLKNEQYF. The CDR3 nucleotides read TGTGCCAGCAGCTTGGAGGGGTTGAAGAACGAGCAGTACTTC. The chain couples TRBV7-2 to TRBJ2-7; D is possibly TRBD2 (6 bases). CDR3 length equals 14 residues. Germline CDR1 SGHTA, CDR2 FQGNSA. Between the trimmed V and J ends, which lost 3 bases and 5 bases, there was a span of 14 bases.

The chain joins TRBV7-9 to TRBJ2-7; D remains ambiguous. This CDR3 is 11 amino acids long. The V gene's germline CDR1 is SEHNR and CDR2 FQNEAQ (reference sequence). The V end lost 5 bases, the J end lost 3 bases, and 5 bases lay between the germline ends. Here the CDR3 DNA reads TGTGCCAGCAGCCCGTACTACGAGCAGTACTTC. This gives the protein CASSPYYEQYF.

The chain recombines TRBV7-9 with TRBJ1-5; 9 bases align to TRBD1. The CDR3 length is 17 residues. V lost 4 bases to trimming and J lost 1 base; unmatched junction nucleotides: 8. Germline CDR1 is SEHNR and CDR2 is FQNEAQ (reference sequence). In DNA, the CDR3 is TGTGCCAGCAGCTGGGACAGGGAATTCGGGAGCAATCAGCCCCAGCATTTT. It codes for CASSWDREFGSNQPQHF.

This chain uses TRBV2 with TRBJ2-7; no reliable D call. The V gene lost 6 bases and the J gene lost 3 bases, with 6 bases spanning the gap. From germline, CDR1 is SNHLY and CDR2 FYNNEI. This CDR3 is built from 11 residues. CDR3 DNA: TGTGCCAGCAGAGGGCACTACGAGCAGTACTTC. Encoded protein: CASRGHYEQYF.

V gene TRBV18 combines with J gene TRBJ2-2; maybe TRBD1 (5 bases). The V gene's germline CDR1 is KGHSH and CDR2 LQKENI. The CDR3 covers 17 residues. Deletions cut 6 bases from V and 6 bases from J, with 23 bases between. The CDR3 loop reads CASSASQGLLVPGELFF. CDR3 nucleotides: TGTGCCAGCTCCGCCAGCCAGGGATTGCTTGTTCCCGGGGAGCTGTTTTTT.

J is TRBJ2-7 and V is TRBV9, with 12 bases fitting TRBD1. The germline CDR1 and CDR2 sequences are SGDLS and YYNGEE. This CDR3 contains 18 residues. J gave up 1 base and V 3 bases, and 11 bases lay outside the gene matches. The CDR3 coding sequence is TGTGCCAGCAGCGCCACGCCGGGACAGGGGGCTGCTTCCTACGAGCAGTACTTC. It codes for CASSATPGQGAASYEQYF.

This chain joins TRBV7-8 and TRBJ2-7; 10 bases map to TRBD1. The CDR3 consists of 15 residues. V trimming: 4 bases; J trimming: 6 bases; junction bases outside the gene matches: 9. Germline CDR1 is SGHVS and CDR2 is FQNEAQ. CDR3 coding DNA: TGTGCCAGCAGCTCTGACAGGGGGCGGTACAGCGAGCAGTACTTC. Translating it yields CASSSDRGRYSEQYF. Complete variable domain (other parts from reference TRBV7-8 and TRBJ2-7): GAGVSQSPRYKVAKRGQDVALRCDPISGHVSLFWYQQALGQGPEFLTYFQNEAQLDKSGLPSDRFFAERPEGSVSTLKIQRTQQEDSAVYLCASSSDRGRYSEQYFGPGTRLTVT.

The chain recombines TRBV6-5 with TRBJ2-7; D might be TRBD1 (5 bases). The CDR3 is 16 amino acids. Deletions cut 4 bases from V and 0 bases from J, with 16 bases between. Germline loops: CDR1 MNHEY, CDR2 SVGAGI. The CDR3 is CASSFKKTVISYEQYF. The CDR3 nucleotides read TGTGCCAGCAGTTTTAAGAAGACAGTGATCTCCTACGAGCAGTACTTC.

In DNA, the CDR3 is TGTGCCAGCATTTTACAGTCCGGGACAGGGGCCTATGGCTACACCTTC. As protein: CASILQSGTGAYGYTF. V is TRBV2 and J is TRBJ1-2; 10 bases align to TRBD1. The CDR3 length is 16 residues. From germline, CDR1 is SNHLY and CDR2 FYNNEI. V lost 7 bases to trimming and J lost 4 bases; unmatched junction nucleotides: 12.

V is TRBV5-5 and J is TRBJ2-7, with 8 nucleotides matching TRBD1. The CDR3 spans 15 residues. V lost 4 bases to trimming and J lost 3 bases; unmatched junction nucleotides: 9. The germline CDR1 and CDR2 sequences are SGHKS and YYEKEE (reference sequence). The CDR3 sequence is CASSLGQGAYYEQYF. DNA for the CDR3: TGTGCCAGCAGCCTTGGGCAGGGGGCGTACTACGAGCAGTACTTC.

The CDR3 sequence: CASSSLQGGNQETQYF. The CDR3 DNA reads TGTGCCAGCAGCTCACTACAAGGGGGAAACCAAGAGACCCAGTACTTC. The chain carries TRBV7-9 and TRBJ2-5; weak D call: TRBD1 (6 bases). Germline CDR1 SEHNR, CDR2 FQNEAQ (reference sequence). The CDR3 has 16 amino acids. Trimming stripped 4 bases from V and 0 bases from J, with 15 bases between. Together with reference TRBV7-9 and TRBJ2-5, the CDR3 gives the full variable domain: DTGVSQNPRHKITKRGQNVTFRCDPISEHNRLYWYRQTLGQGPEFLTYFQNEAQLEKSRLLSDRFSAERPKGSFSTLEIQRTEQGDSAMYLCASSSLQGGNQETQYFGPGTRLLVL.

The chain has TRBV6-1 and TRBJ1-1, with 7 bases fitting TRBD1. This CDR3 region has 14 residues. Germline V CDR1 and CDR2: MNHNS, SASEGT. Losses at the gene ends were 7 bases for V and 5 bases for J; bases not matched to a gene: 10. The CDR3, as DNA: TGTGCCAGCACTAAGACAGGGCCCCAAACTGAAGCTTTCTTT. This codes for CASTKTGPQTEAFF.

The chain couples TRBV28 to TRBJ2-2; D possibly corresponds to TRBD2 (6 bases). Trimming cost V 5 bases and J 4 bases, with 14 bases left between them. This CDR3 region has 15 residues. The germline gives CDR1 MDHEN, CDR2 SYDVKM. The CDR3, as DNA: TGTGCCAGCAGTCCGCGGGGCACGGGCACCGGGGAGCTGTTTTTT. It specifies CASSPRGTGTGELFF.

The CDR3: CASSKASGNTGELFF. As DNA, the CDR3 is TGTGCCAGCAGCAAAGCTAGCGGCAACACCGGGGAGCTGTTTTTT. V and J are TRBV21-1 and TRBJ2-2; TRBD2 is the table's D call, not checked against the DNA. TRBV21-1 is designated a pseudogene. The CDR3 is 15 amino acids.

The gene calls are TRBV29-1 and TRBJ2-1; D might be TRBD2 (6 bases). Trimming left V 7 bases short and J 0 bases short, with 16 bases between. This CDR3 is 15 amino acids long. Germline V gene data show CDR1 as SQVTM and CDR2 as ANQGSEA. CDR3 in amino acids: CSGRVAGSSYNEQFF. CDR3 in DNA: TGCAGCGGGAGGGTAGCTGGGAGCTCCTACAATGAGCAGTTCTTC.

The V and J genes are TRBV9 and TRBJ2-7; no clear D gene. The CDR3 consists of 15 residues. V was cut by 0 bases and J by 0 bases, with 10 bases left in between. Germline V lookup: CDR1 SGDLS, CDR2 YYNGEE. CDR3 nucleotide sequence: TGTGCCAGCAGCGTAGGCGCGGCAAGCTCCTACGAGCAGTACTTC. Its translation: CASSVGAASSYEQYF.

There are a few counts of this clone. The rearrangement uses TRBV2 and TRBJ1-1; D unclear. Looked up from germline, CDR1 is SNHLY and CDR2 is FYNNEI. V lost 4 bases and J 0 bases, leaving 6 bases between the germline ends. This CDR3 spans 13 amino acids. The CDR3 DNA reads as TGTGCCAGCAGTGTGTCCATGAACACTGAAGCTTTCTTT. Translation gives CASSVSMNTEAFF.

The gene calls are TRBV6-5 and TRBJ1-6, with a possible D match to TRBD1 (5 bases). This CDR3 spans 12 amino acids. Trimming removed 3 bases from V and 12 bases from J, with 9 bases in between. CDR1 and CDR2 from the germline V gene are MNHEY and SVGAGI. CDR3 nucleotides: TGTGCCAGCAGTTATAGGGGCGGACCCCTCCACTTT. This translates into CASSYRGGPLHF.